Listed below are T cell receptor beta chains from one sample, sequenced in a study of OX40 agonist ivuxolimab in advanced cancers. The assay was immunoSEQ multiplex PCR, and TCRdb's table has in-frame clones only and misses some. The sample has about 93,000 clones, about 91% seen once; the top ten hold roughly 0.5%. The sequencing used CD4+ or CD8+ T cells sorted from blood, collected in a trial of the OX40 agonist ivuxolimab. The receptors come from an adult with an advanced solid tumor such as melanoma, head and neck, liver or kidney cancer. Each CDR3 is given with its conserved first and last residue. D genes are given only for firm matches. The size field is filled for only some rows; it gives once, few, many or a size class.

-	TRBJ1-1	13	TRBV6-5	-	TGTGCCAGCAAACGGGAGAGGGACACTGAAGCTTTCTTT	CASKRERDTEAFF
-	TRBJ1-2	14	TRBV7-6	TRBD1	TGTGCCAGCAGCTTTGGACAGGGGGCGGGCGGCTACACCTTC	CASSFGQGAGGYTF
-	TRBJ2-3	14	TRBV10-2	TRBD2	TGCGCCAGCAGAGGGACTAGCGGCACAGATACGCAGTATTTT	CASRGTSGTDTQYF
-	TRBJ2-5	16	TRBV27	TRBD1	TGTGCCAGCAGTAGACAGGGAGCTAGGGATATATCGGCCCAGTACTTC	CASSRQGARDISAQYF
-	TRBJ1-2	12	TRBV6-6	-	TGTGCCAGCAGTTATCGGGACTATGGCTACACCTTC	CASSYRDYGYTF
-	TRBJ1-3	15	TRBV5-1	-	TGCGCCAGCAGCTCCGGGGGCGTCGCGGGAAACACCATATATTTT	CASSSGGVAGNTIYF
-	TRBJ2-7	15	TRBV9	TRBD1	TGTGCCAGCAGCGTAGGAGGGACAGGAGACTACGAGCAGTACTTC	CASSVGGTGDYEQYF
-	TRBJ1-2	12	TRBV6-6	-	TGTGCCAGCAGTTTAAGGGGTCATGGCTACACCTTC	CASSLRGHGYTF
-	TRBJ2-3	16	TRBV6-4	TRBD1	TGTGCCAGCAGTGCCTTCCGGACAGGGTCCACAGATACGCAGTATTTT	CASSAFRTGSTDTQYF
-	TRBJ2-3	17	TRBV9	TRBD2	TGTGCCAGCAGCGTAGACCCAGCGGGGGGGCCTACAGATACGCAGTATTTT	CASSVDPAGGPTDTQYF
-	TRBJ2-2	12	TRBV7-3	-	TGTGCCAGCAGCCCTGGAATCGGGGAGCTGTTTTTT	CASSPGIGELFF
-	TRBJ2-7	14	TRBV11-2	-	TGTGCCAGCAGCTCAGGACTTTTGTATTACGAGCAGTACTTC	CASSSGLLYYEQYF
-	TRBJ2-7	13	TRBV28	-	TGTGCCAGCACCAAGGGCAGGGGATACGAGCAGTACTTC	CASTKGRGYEQYF
-	TRBJ2-3	16	TRBV18	TRBD2	TGTGCCAGCTCACCCTCGACTAGCGGGGTAGCAGATACGCAGTATTTT	CASSPSTSGVADTQYF
-	TRBJ1-6	17	TRBV5-4	TRBD1	TGTGCCAGCAGCCTGGACAGGTCCAGCTCCTATAATTCACCCCTCCACTTT	CASSLDRSSSYNSPLHF
-	TRBJ2-5	14	TRBV4-2	-	TGTGCCAGCAGCCAAGTGCCCGGGGTAGAGACCCAGTACTTC	CASSQVPGVETQYF
-	TRBJ1-1	15	TRBV6-5	-	TGTGCCAGCAGTTATAACCCAGTCATGAACACTGAAGCTTTCTTT	CASSYNPVMNTEAFF
-	TRBJ2-1	15	TRBV19	TRBD2	TGTGCCAGTAGTCGGACTAGCGGGAGCAGGGATGAGCAGTTCTTC	CASSRTSGSRDEQFF
-	TRBJ1-6	15	TRBV19	TRBD1	TGTGCCAGTAGTGGAGGGACAGTTCATAATTCACCCCTCCACTTT	CASSGGTVHNSPLHF
-	TRBJ2-2	14	TRBV10-2	TRBD1	TGCGCCAGCAGCACAGGGGGCAGTACCGGGGAGCTGTTTTTT	CASSTGGSTGELFF
-	TRBJ1-3	17	TRBV10-3	-	TGTGCCACCAGAACATGGACCTCAGGAATCTCTGGAAACACCATATATTTT	CATRTWTSGISGNTIYF
-	TRBJ2-7	15	TRBV5-4	TRBD1	TGTGCCAGCAGCTTAGGGACAGGGGGTCTCAAGGAGCAGTACTTC	CASSLGTGGLKEQYF
-	TRBJ2-7	15	TRBV7-2	TRBD2	TGTGCCAGCAGCTTAGCTAGCGGGGGCTCCTACGAGCAGTACTTC	CASSLASGGSYEQYF
-	TRBJ1-2	14	TRBV11-2	-	TGTGCCAGCACGGCCCGGCAGTCTAACTATGGCTACACCTTC	CASTARQSNYGYTF
-	TRBJ2-7	14	TRBV6-1	-	TGTGCCAGCATCACCGCACCGAGCTCCTACGAGCAGTACTTC	CASITAPSSYEQYF
-	TRBJ1-2	15	TRBV4-1	TRBD1	TGCGCCAGCAGCCGAGAGACAGGGTCCAACTATGGCTACACCTTC	CASSRETGSNYGYTF
-	TRBJ1-1	11	TRBV6-9	-	TGTGCCAGCAGTCCCCCGGGGGAAGCTTTCTTT	CASSPPGEAFF
-	TRBJ1-5	14	TRBV6-5	-	TGTGCCAGCAGACTTGATAATGCAGCTCAGCCCCAGCATTTT	CASRLDNAAQPQHF
once	TRBJ1-6	13	TRBV6-5	-	TGTGCCAGCAGTCTACGCCAGGGGACACCCCTCCACTTT	CASSLRQGTPLHF
-	TRBJ2-5	13	TRBV7-9	TRBD2	TGTGCCAGCAGCCAGAGCGGGGAAGAGACCCAGTACTTC	CASSQSGEETQYF
-	TRBJ2-7	15	TRBV5-1	TRBD2	TGCGCCAGCAGCACGGGACTAGCGGGGGCGAACGAGCAGTACTTC	CASSTGLAGANEQYF
-	TRBJ2-3	14	TRBV10-1	TRBD1	TGCGCCAGCAGTGCGACAGGGGTCGCAGATACGCAGTATTTT	CASSATGVADTQYF
-	TRBJ2-5	14	TRBV5-1	-	TGCGCCAGCAGCCCTTACATGGGAGCGGAGACCCAGTACTTC	CASSPYMGAETQYF
-	TRBJ2-7	13	TRBV28	-	TGTGCCAGCCGCGGGGCTAGCTCCTACGAGCAGTACTTC	CASRGASSYEQYF
-	TRBJ2-5	14	TRBV19	-	TGTGCCAGTACTCCAGGCGGTGGTCAAGAGACCCAGTACTTC	CASTPGGGQETQYF
-	TRBJ1-5	14	TRBV6-1	TRBD1	TGTGCCAGCAGAGACAGGGAGGCCAATCAGCCCCAGCATTTT	CASRDREANQPQHF
-	TRBJ1-5	16	TRBV19	-	TGTGCCACCAAAGGGGCATGGGTGATTAGCAATCAGCCCCAGCATTTT	CATKGAWVISNQPQHF
-	TRBJ1-1	12	TRBV11-2	-	TGTGCCAGCAGCTTAGTTGGGAATGAAGCTTTCTTT	CASSLVGNEAFF
few	TRBJ1-2	15	TRBV6-5	TRBD1	TGTGCCAGCAAGACAGGGTGGTCTAGTAACTATGGCTACACCTTC	CASKTGWSSNYGYTF
-	TRBJ2-6	17	TRBV5-1	TRBD1	TGCGCCAGCAGCCGACAGGGTAGAGGCTCTGGGGCCAACGTCCTGACTTTC	CASSRQGRGSGANVLTF
few	TRBJ1-1	14	TRBV5-4	-	TGTGCCAGCAGCTTGGCGGGGGCGGAGCGCGGGGCTTTCTTT	CASSLAGAERGAFF
-	TRBJ2-5	14	TRBV7-7	-	TGTGCTAGCAGCCCGGGACTTGAACAAGAGACCCAGTACTTC	CASSPGLEQETQYF